The 16 T cell receptor beta chains in this list originate from one sample, sequenced in a study of blood T cell repertoires in COVID-19. The method was immunoSEQ multiplex PCR; TCRdb's version includes in-frame clones alone and lacks a portion of them. The sample lists approximately 200,000 clones; about 85% were seen once. What was sequenced was PBMCs or T cells enriched from blood (not recorded which). The source is a man aged 25-45 years who had recovered from COVID-19.

This chain uses TRBV7-9 with TRBJ1-4; 7 bases are a match to TRBD1. The V gene's germline CDR1 is SEHNR and CDR2 FQNEAQ (reference sequence). This CDR3 has 12 residues. Trimming took 4 bases from V and 12 from J; bases not matched to a gene: 5. CDR3 sequence (DNA): TGTGCCAGCAGCTGGTCGGACAGGCAACTGTTTTTT. Translated: CASSWSDRQLFF.

The rearrangement links TRBV5-1 to TRBJ2-7, with 7 positions matching TRBD1. Germline V gene data show CDR1 as SGHRS and CDR2 as YFSETQ. Unmatched junction bases numbered 7, after V lost 4 bases and J lost 0 bases. CDR3 length equals 15 residues. CDR3 sequence: CASSPTGQSSYEQYF. CDR3 bases: TGCGCCAGCAGCCCCACGGGACAGAGCTCCTACGAGCAGTACTTC.

The rearrangement links TRBV11-3 to TRBJ2-1; TRBD2 aligns across 7 bases. With V trimmed by 5 bases and J by 3 bases, 4 bases remained unmatched. Looked up from germline, CDR1 is SGHNT and CDR2 is YENEEA. This CDR3 has 14 amino acids. In nucleotides, the CDR3 is TGTGCCAGCAGCCCCGGACTAGTCTACAATGAGCAGTTCTTC. This encodes CASSPGLVYNEQFF.

A few counts support this clone. The chain employs TRBV5-1 and TRBJ1-6, with 7 bases lining up with TRBD1. The CDR3 is 18 residues long. The J segment lost 6 bases and the V segment lost 0 bases, leaving 12 bases of the junction unmatched. Germline V gene sequence: CDR1 SGHRS, CDR2 YFSETQ. CDR3 in amino acids: CASSLAPQIPGGNSPLHF. CDR3 DNA: TGCGCCAGCAGCTTGGCCCCCCAAATCCCAGGGGGTAATTCACCCCTCCACTTT.

The CDR3 protein is CAWSPRVDTEAFF. Written as DNA, the CDR3 is TGTGCCTGGAGCCCTCGGGTAGACACTGAAGCTTTCTTT. The chain has TRBV30 and TRBJ1-1; D not resolved. V was clipped by 3 bases and J by 3 bases, with 11 bases between them. Germline V gives CDR1 GTSNPN, CDR2 SVGIG (reference sequence). The CDR3 consists of 13 residues.

The chain combines TRBV5-1 with TRBJ2-2; 7 bases agree with TRBD1. The CDR3 has 14 amino acids. Trimming cost V 6 bases and J 1 base; bases outside gene matches: 3. Germline V gene lookup returns CDR1 SGHRS and CDR2 YFSETQ. The CDR3 sequence is CASKDRENTGELFF. CDR3 DNA sequence: TGCGCCAGCAAAGACAGGGAGAACACCGGGGAGCTGTTTTTT.

This chain joins TRBV5-4 and TRBJ2-1; 12 bases are shared with TRBD2. This CDR3 is 15 amino acids long. CDR1 SGHNT and CDR2 YYREEE come from the germline V gene (reference sequence). With V trimmed by 4 bases and J by 4 bases, 3 bases remained unmatched. CDR3 DNA: TGTGCCAGCAGCCCGGGACTAGCGGGTTACAATGAGCAGTTCTTC. This sequence encodes CASSPGLAGYNEQFF.

This rearrangement joins TRBV10-3 to TRBJ1-5, with 8 bases identical to TRBD1. V was clipped by 0 bases and J by 6 bases; unmatched bases: 7. This CDR3 is built from 16 residues. Germline V gene data show CDR1 as ENHRY and CDR2 as SYGVKD. CDR3 sequence reads: CAISESNRTGPQPQHF. The CDR3 DNA reads TGTGCCATCAGTGAGTCGAACCGGACAGGGCCTCAGCCCCAGCATTTT.

This clone was found a few times. The chain has TRBV12-5 and TRBJ1-3; no firm D call. Germline values: CDR1 LGHNT, CDR2 FRNRAP. V was clipped by 4 bases and J by 4 bases, with 14 bases between them. The CDR3 consists of 15 residues. The CDR3 loop is CASGSSPGVGNTIYF. DNA for the CDR3: TGTGCTAGTGGTTCTTCTCCCGGGGTAGGAAACACCATATATTTT.

This sequence joins TRBV7-9 and TRBJ1-1, with unresolved D. Germline CDR1 reads SEHNR; CDR2 reads FQNEAQ (reference sequence). The CDR3 runs 14 residues. The V end was cut by 3 bases, the J end by 1 base, with 9 bases between. CDR3 nucleotides: TGTGCCAGCAGCTTTAGCAGCCCGAACACTGAAGCTTTCTTT. This codes for CASSFSSPNTEAFF.

This clone was seen a handful of times. This sequence joins TRBV2 and TRBJ2-5; D might be TRBD2 (6 bases). Trimming stripped 7 bases from V and 2 bases from J, with 11 bases between. The CDR3 spans 13 residues. Germline CDR1 and CDR2: SNHLY and FYNNEI. CDR3 coding DNA: TGTGCCAGCAACCGGGACTGGCAAGAGACCCAGTACTTC. As protein: CASNRDWQETQYF.

In regard to this clone: Within the sample, other DNA sequences also encode this same CDR3. This rearrangement joins TRBV12-3 or TRBV12-4 to TRBJ1-5; 7 bases fit TRBD1. Trimming took 8 bases from V and 4 from J; bases not matched to a gene: 5. CDR3 size: 13 residues. In nucleotides, the CDR3 is TGTGCCAGCTCGGGACAGAATAATCAGCCCCAGCATTTT. Translation gives CASSGQNNQPQHF.

The rearrangement links TRBV6-2 or TRBV6-3 to TRBJ2-7; D call uncertain. The V end lost 2 bases, the J end lost 6 bases, and 8 bases lay between the germline ends. The CDR3 totals 12 residues. Germline lookup yields CDR1 MNHEY and CDR2 SVGEGT. The CDR3 sequence: CASSYPLSEQYF. Written as DNA, the CDR3 is TGTGCCAGCAGTTACCCTTTGAGCGAGCAGTACTTC.

The V call is TRBV10-3, the J call TRBJ2-7, with TRBD2 identical over 12 bases. V gave up 5 bases and J gave up 2 bases; unmatched junction bases: 1. CDR1 is ENHRY and CDR2 is SYGVKD in the germline V gene. CDR3 length: 14 residues. The CDR3 bases are TGTGCCATCAGTAGGACTAGCGGGGCCTACGAGCAGTACTTC. Its translation is CAISRTSGAYEQYF.

The genes are TRBV6-5 and TRBJ2-7; perhaps TRBD2 as D (5 bases). This CDR3 region has 12 residues. CDR1 and CDR2 (germline): MNHEY, SVGAGI. V was clipped by 5 bases and J by 6 bases, with 11 bases between them. The CDR3 DNA reads as TGTGCCAGCAGTCGGGATAGACTCGAGCAGTACTTC. It is translated as CASSRDRLEQYF.

V and J are TRBV3-1 (or the pseudogene TRBV3-2) and TRBJ1-2; 10 bases are a match to TRBD1. The CDR3 runs 18 residues. After removal of 4 bases from V and 0 bases from J, the junction contained 11 bases not matched to a gene. CDR1 LGHDT and CDR2 YNNKEL come from the germline V gene (reference sequence). The CDR3 protein is CASSPTDRGLWANYGYTF. As DNA, the CDR3 is TGTGCCAGCAGCCCCACGGACAGGGGGTTATGGGCTAACTATGGCTACACCTTC.